The 30 T cell receptor beta chains below come from one sample, sequenced in a study of OX40 agonist ivuxolimab in advanced cancers. Library creation used the immunoSEQ multiplex PCR assay. TCRdb retrieved this table from immuneACCESS and kept in-frame rearrangements only. Not all clones are present; in checked studies, unresolved V genes account for under half, and no reason is known for the remainder. The sample includes some 16,000 clones, with 70% to 90% observed a single time. 25% to 35% of the sample is taken by the ten largest. Sequencing was performed on CD4+ or CD8+ T cells sorted from blood, taken in a trial of the OX40 agonist ivuxolimab. The receptor source for this set is an adult with an advanced solid tumor such as melanoma, head and neck, liver or kidney cancer.

This chain uses TRBV6-1 with TRBJ2-2, with D unclear. This CDR3 region has 12 residues. In germline, CDR1 is MNHNS, CDR2 SASEGT. V gave up 11 bases and J gave up 2 bases, with 9 bases separating them. The CDR3 coding sequence is TGTGCCGGCCCGTCCAACACCGGGGAGCTGTTTTTT. It codes for CAGPSNTGELFF.

This rearrangement joins TRBV19 to TRBJ2-5; 7 nucleotides agree with TRBD1. CDR1 is LNHDA, CDR2 SQIVND, per germline (reference sequence). The CDR3 is 15 amino acids. V lost 4 bases and J lost 1; bases outside the gene matches: 6. CDR3 DNA sequence: TGTGCCAGTAGTAGTTCGACAGGGCTCCAAGAGACCCAGTACTTC. Translated, it gives CASSSSTGLQETQYF.

The chain joins TRBV27 to TRBJ2-7; maybe TRBD1 (6 bases). The germline V gene encodes CDR1 MNHEY and CDR2 SMNVEV (reference sequence). Trimming took 6 bases from V and 2 from J, leaving 11 bases between them. This CDR3 has 13 residues. This CDR3 reads CASSRGPTYEQYF. The CDR3 nucleotides are TGTGCCAGCAGCAGGGGACCCACCTACGAGCAGTACTTC.

The chain carries TRBV7-6 and TRBJ2-2; D remains ambiguous. Germline V gene lookup returns CDR1 SGHVS and CDR2 FNYEAQ. The CDR3 is 14 residues long. V dropped 5 bases and J dropped 5 bases, with 12 bases sitting between them. CDR3 bases: TGTGCCAGCAGCCCACTCCTAGGAACCGGGGAGCTGTTTTTT. This translates into CASSPLLGTGELFF.

The chain couples TRBV5-6 to TRBJ2-7; D possibly corresponds to TRBD2 (6 bases). CDR1 is SGHDT, CDR2 YYEEEE, per germline. Trimming pared 2 bases from V and 4 bases from J, leaving 7 bases between. The CDR3 loop spans 12 amino acids. CDR3 region: CASSLGRYEQYF. CDR3 coding DNA: TGTGCCAGCAGCTTAGGGAGGTACGAGCAGTACTTC.

V is TRBV7-2 and J is TRBJ2-1, with D perhaps TRBD1 (7 bases). Trimming took off 0 bases at V and 4 bases at J, with 16 bases between the two ends. Germline CDR1 is SGHTA and CDR2 is FQGNSA. There are 17 residues in the CDR3. In DNA, the CDR3 is TGTGCCAGCAGCTTAGCCGGGGGCAGGGGGTATTACAATGAGCAGTTCTTC. This encodes CASSLAGGRGYYNEQFF.

The rearrangement joins TRBV9 to TRBJ2-1; the match to TRBD2 covers 7 bases. The CDR3 totals 17 residues. From germline, CDR1 is SGDLS and CDR2 YYNGEE. V trimming: 4 bases; J trimming: 8 bases; junction bases outside the gene matches: 18. The CDR3 region has the DNA TGTGCCAGCAGCCCATTCCCTCGGGACTACCTTATGGATGAGCAGTTCTTC. Translating it yields CASSPFPRDYLMDEQFF.

The V and J genes are TRBV25-1 and TRBJ2-7; 7 bases line up with TRBD1. With V trimmed by 6 bases and J by 3 bases, 8 bases remained unmatched. Per germline, CDR1 MGHDK and CDR2 SYGVNS. This CDR3 is 14 amino acids long. Here the CDR3 reads CASRDDREIYEQYF. DNA of the CDR3: TGTGCCAGCAGGGACGACAGGGAGATCTACGAGCAGTACTTC.

The chain carries TRBV7-8 and TRBJ2-1; 7 bases agree with TRBD2. Germline trimming cut 5 bases from V and 10 bases from J; bases unmatched to any gene: 8. The CDR3 is made up of 13 amino acids. CDR1 is SGHVS, CDR2 FQNEAQ, per germline. In nucleotides, the CDR3 is TGTGCCAGCAGCCGCTCGTCGGGGGGAGAGCAGTTCTTC. The encoded protein is CASSRSSGGEQFF.

This clone was detected a few times. The chain uses TRBV18 and TRBJ2-7; D is perhaps TRBD1 or TRBD2 (5 bases each). V lost 0 bases and J lost 7, with 10 bases in between. Germline lookup yields CDR1 KGHSH and CDR2 LQKENI. The CDR3 has 13 residues. The CDR3 sequence is CASSPPGVGEQYF. The CDR3 coding sequence is TGTGCCAGCTCACCACCGGGGGTGGGGGAGCAGTACTTC.

As for this clone: At the DNA level, this CDR3 is encoded by other sequences in the same sample as well. The CDR3 here is CASSLSAGGSYNEQFF. DNA of the CDR3: TGTGCCAGTAGTCTGTCGGCGGGAGGAAGTTACAATGAGCAGTTCTTC. This sequence joins TRBV19 and TRBJ2-1; 8 bases fit TRBD2. After removal of 5 bases from V and 4 bases from J, the junction contained 10 bases not matched to a gene. From germline, CDR1 is LNHDA and CDR2 SQIVND (reference sequence). CDR3 length equals 16 residues. The full variable domain, with the rest looked up from reference TRBV19 and TRBJ2-1, is DGGITQSPKYLFRKEGQNVTLSCEQNLNHDAMYWYRQDPGQGLRLIYYSQIVNDFQKGDIAEGYSVSREKKESFPLTVTSAQKNPTAFYLCASSLSAGGSYNEQFFGPGTRLTVL.

This clone occurred a few times. The V gene is TRBV7-9, the J gene TRBJ1-1; D remains unclear. CDR1 is SEHNR and CDR2 is FQNEAQ in the germline V gene (reference sequence). With 5 bases removed from V and 3 bases from J, the gap between germline ends came to 13 bases. CDR3 size: 14 residues. This CDR3 is CASSPTGGYTEAFF. CDR3 coding DNA: TGTGCCAGCAGCCCTACTGGAGGGTACACTGAAGCTTTCTTT.

The chain combines TRBV11-1 with TRBJ1-3, with D hard to call. The CDR3 spans 14 residues. V lost 6 bases and J 2 bases, leaving 11 bases between the germline ends. CDR1 SGHAT and CDR2 FQDESV come from the germline V gene (reference sequence). The CDR3 DNA reads TGTGCCAGCAGGGTCGGTGTAACTGGAAACACCATATATTTT. It codes for CASRVGVTGNTIYF.

V usage is TRBV11-3 and J usage is TRBJ1-3; 7 bases map to TRBD1. The CDR3 loop spans 14 amino acids. Germline CDR1 and CDR2: SGHNT and YENEEA. The junction had 8 bases not matched to a gene; V was cut back by 4 bases and J by 8 bases. CDR3 sequence reads: CASSYRDSRDTIYF. In DNA, the CDR3 is TGTGCCAGCAGCTACCGGGACAGTCGAGACACCATATATTTT.

The CDR3 DNA sequence: TGTGCCAGCAGCGAATGGGACAGCCAAGAGACCCAGTACTTC. It translates to CASSEWDSQETQYF. The chain uses TRBV9 and TRBJ2-5; 7 bases fit TRBD1. CDR1 and CDR2 (germline): SGDLS, YYNGEE. J gave up 1 base and V 3 bases, and 3 bases lay outside the gene matches. This CDR3 spans 14 amino acids.

The chain employs TRBV14 and TRBJ2-5; D gene ambiguous. This CDR3 has 15 residues. V gave up 1 base and J gave up 1 base, with 10 bases separating them. Germline CDR1 SGHDN, CDR2 FVKESK. The CDR3 reads CASSQVQDTQETQYF. CDR3 nucleotide sequence: TGTGCCAGCAGCCAAGTCCAAGACACCCAAGAGACCCAGTACTTC.

V usage is TRBV7-9 and J usage is TRBJ2-1, with 10 bases matching TRBD2. The junction had 9 bases not matched to a gene; V was cut back by 2 bases and J by 8 bases. The CDR3 length is 16 residues. From germline, CDR1 is SEHNR and CDR2 FQNEAQ (reference sequence). The CDR3: CASSLRLAGYEDEQFF. For the CDR3, the DNA is TGTGCCAGCAGCTTACGACTAGCGGGTTACGAGGATGAGCAGTTCTTC.

This clone has only a few counts. The chain combines TRBV4-1 with TRBJ2-1, with a possible D match to TRBD2 (7 bases). This CDR3 is built from 15 residues. In germline, CDR1 is MGHRA, CDR2 YSYEKL. V was clipped by 6 bases and J by 3 bases, with 15 bases between them. CDR3 coding DNA: TGCGCCAGCAGAAAGGGGGAGCGGGGCTACAATGAGCAGTTCTTC. It is translated as CASRKGERGYNEQFF.

The rearrangement joins TRBV28 to TRBJ2-1, with 8 bases lining up with TRBD2. Germline CDR1 is MDHEN and CDR2 is SYDVKM. The CDR3 totals 16 residues. J was trimmed by 6 bases and V by 2 bases; bases with no gene match: 9. The CDR3 sequence is CASSLTQSLAGNEQFF. In DNA form, the CDR3 reads TGTGCCAGCAGTTTAACTCAGTCCCTAGCGGGCAATGAGCAGTTCTTC.

This clone was seen only once. This sequence joins TRBV30 and TRBJ1-2; TRBD1 matches at 10 bases. The CDR3 totals 13 residues. Per germline, CDR1 GTSNPN and CDR2 SVGIG (reference sequence). V was pared by 3 bases and J by 7 bases, with 5 bases of the junction left unmatched. The CDR3, as DNA: TGTGCCTGGAGGGGACAGGGGACGGGTGGCTACACCTTC. This gives the protein CAWRGQGTGGYTF. Complete variable domain (other parts from reference TRBV30 and TRBJ1-2): SQTIHQWPATLVQPVGSPLSLECTVEGTSNPNLYWYRQAAGRGLQLLFYSVGIGQISSEVPQNLSASRPQDRQFILSSKKLLLSDSGFYLCAWRGQGTGGYTFGSGTRLTVV.

This clone was observed a single time. J is TRBJ1-4 and V is TRBV11-2, with a possible D match to TRBD1 (5 bases). V was cut by 6 bases and J by 3 bases, with 8 bases left in between. The CDR3 loop spans 13 amino acids. CDR1 and CDR2 (germline): SGHAT, FQNNGV. The CDR3 DNA reads as TGTGCCAGCAGTACAGGTCCTAATGAAAAACTGTTTTTT. Its protein is CASSTGPNEKLFF.

This chain links TRBV6-5 with TRBJ2-7, with D uncertain. CDR1 MNHEY and CDR2 SVGAGI come from the germline V gene. This CDR3 region has 13 residues. The V gene lost 0 bases and the J gene lost 4 bases, with 7 bases spanning the gap. CDR3: CASSYSNLYEQYF. The DNA of the CDR3 is TGTGCCAGCAGTTACTCCAACCTATACGAGCAGTACTTC.

This clone was seen only once. V usage is TRBV27 and J usage is TRBJ2-5; 7 bases agree with TRBD1. The V segment lost 8 bases and the J segment 13 bases; nucleotides outside the gene matches: 7. The V gene's germline CDR1 is MNHEY and CDR2 SMNVEV (reference sequence). CDR3 length: 10 residues. CDR3 sequence reads: CASLGQVWYF. The CDR3 nucleotides are TGTGCCAGCCTAGGACAGGTCTGGTACTTC.

This clone is medium-sized (0.01 to 0.1%) within its sample. V is TRBV6-5 and J is TRBJ2-1, with a tentative D call TRBD1 (6 bases). The CDR3 length is 11 residues. With 7 bases removed from V and 7 bases from J, the gap between germline ends came to 8 bases. CDR1 is MNHEY and CDR2 is SVGAGI in the germline V gene. This CDR3 is CASTTGNEQFF. In nucleotides, the CDR3 is TGTGCCAGCACTACAGGGAATGAGCAGTTCTTC.

The genes are TRBV9 and TRBJ2-4; a weak D match, TRBD2 (6 bases). CDR1 and CDR2 (germline): SGDLS, YYNGEE. Trimming pared 0 bases from V and 5 bases from J, leaving 9 bases between. CDR3 size: 14 residues. Here the CDR3 DNA reads TGTGCCAGCAGCGTAGGCGGGGCCGAAAACATTCAGTACTTC. It codes for CASSVGGAENIQYF.

The chain combines TRBV28 with TRBJ1-1, with D possibly matching TRBD1 (6 bases). The CDR3 spans 14 residues. Germline V gene sequence: CDR1 MDHEN, CDR2 SYDVKM. The germline V and J ends were trimmed by 8 bases and 0 bases, with 13 bases remaining between them. Here the CDR3 reads CASVSQGLNTEAFF. As DNA, the CDR3 is TGTGCCAGCGTCTCCCAGGGGTTGAACACTGAAGCTTTCTTT.

The chain carries TRBV5-6 and TRBJ2-1, with 7 bases lining up with TRBD2. V was pared by 4 bases and J by 4 bases, with 14 bases of the junction left unmatched. The CDR3 is 17 residues long. Germline V gene data show CDR1 as SGHDT and CDR2 as YYEEEE. The CDR3 coding sequence is TGTGCCAGCAGCCCCGGGGTGGGCGGGAGTGGATACAATGAGCAGTTCTTC. Protein: CASSPGVGGSGYNEQFF. The full variable domain, completed using reference TRBV5-6 and TRBJ2-1, is DAGVTQSPTHLIKTRGQQVTLRCSPKSGHDTVSWYQQALGQGPQFIFQYYEEEERQRGNFPDRFSGHQFPNYSSELNVNALLLGDSALYLCASSPGVGGSGYNEQFFGPGTRLTVL.

The V call is TRBV11-3, the J call TRBJ2-1; 12 bases align to TRBD2. The ends lost 5 bases at V and 6 bases at J; junction bases unmatched: 14. CDR3 length: 18 residues. Looked up from germline, CDR1 is SGHNT and CDR2 is YENEEA. CDR3 sequence reads: CASSQRYGLAGILNEQFF. CDR3 DNA sequence: TGTGCCAGCAGCCAGCGTTACGGACTAGCGGGGATACTCAATGAGCAGTTCTTC. Full variable domain (rest looked up from reference TRBV11-3 and TRBJ2-1): EAGVVQSPRYKIIEKKQPVAFWCNPISGHNTLYWYLQNLGQGPELLIRYENEEAVDDSQLPKDRFSAERLKGVDSTLKIQPAELGDSAVYLCASSQRYGLAGILNEQFFGPGTRLTVL.

V is TRBV9 and J is TRBJ2-3; D ambiguous. Between the trimmed V and J ends, which lost 3 bases and 1 base, there was a span of 18 bases. The CDR3 is made up of 17 amino acids. Germline V CDR1 and CDR2: SGDLS, YYNGEE. CDR3 region: CASSDHAHGTRTDTQYF. In DNA, the CDR3 is TGTGCCAGCAGCGACCACGCCCACGGAACTCGCACAGATACGCAGTATTTT.

The genes are TRBV5-8 and TRBJ2-2; the match to TRBD1 covers 10 bases. Germline values: CDR1 SGHTS, CDR2 YDEGEE. The CDR3 length is 15 residues. The trim removed 4 bases at V and 7 bases at J, leaving 7 bases unmatched. The CDR3: CASSRQGARGGELFF. Written as DNA, the CDR3 is TGTGCCAGCAGCCGACAGGGGGCGCGGGGCGGGGAGCTGTTTTTT.